These 10 T cell receptor beta chains were sequenced from one sample in a study of CD8+CD57+ T cells in acquired aplastic anemia. TCR beta VDJ combinations and CDR3 sequences were profiled from genomic DNA. TCRdb re-called the reads with MiXCR, one entry per CDR3 protein. The top ten clones hold approximately 40% of a sample with fewer than 300,000 distinct CDR3 sequences, roughly 82% of them seen once. Previously, flow cytometry had revealed CD8+CD57+ cell expansion in the patients chosen for sequencing. The sample consisted of sorted CD4+, CD8+, or CD8+CD57+ T cells (not recorded which) from PBMCs. The receptors here all came from a human donor with aplastic anemia.

This chain joins TRBV7-9 and TRBJ2-3, with a weak D call TRBD1 (6 bases). Trimming removed 0 bases from V and 9 bases from J, with 13 bases in between. The CDR3 loop spans 14 amino acids. Looked up from germline, CDR1 is SEHNR and CDR2 is FQNEAQ (reference sequence). The DNA for the CDR3 is TGTGCCAGCAGCTTAGCCCCAGGGGCGCTGACGCAGTATTTT. Protein: CASSLAPGALTQYF.

This clonotype was recorded only once. The CDR3 ends on some other residue instead of the conserved phenylalanine or tryptophan, so this is likely a read error. Because the CDR3's place on the DNA is in doubt, the DNA is left out and the CDR3 is given as listed by TCRdb. The chain couples TRBV7-9 to TRBJ2-5; TRBD1, the D gene given by the table, was not confirmed from the DNA. Germline V lookup: CDR1 SEHNR, CDR2 FQNEAQ (reference sequence). The CDR3 contains 12 residues when both ends are counted. CDR3 residues: CAGRGAGRTQDN.

This clonotype was detected once. The chain couples TRBV7-8 to TRBJ2-7; 7 positions match TRBD1. With 1 base clipped from V and 2 bases from J, the junction kept 8 bases outside the gene matches. This CDR3 is built from 16 residues. Looked up from germline, CDR1 is SGHVS and CDR2 is FQNEAQ. As DNA, the CDR3 is TGTGCCAGCAGCTTAGTAGGGGGCGTGACCACCTACGAGCAGTACTTC. Translated, it gives CASSLVGGVTTYEQYF.

The chain carries TRBV7-2 and TRBJ2-6; perhaps TRBD2 as D (6 bases). This CDR3 has 17 amino acids. V was pared by 0 bases and J by 13 bases, with 22 bases between. Germline V gene data show CDR1 as SGHTA and CDR2 as FQGNSA. CDR3 in amino acids: CASSLAGGPDGHYVLTF. DNA for the CDR3: TGTGCCAGCAGCTTAGCGGGAGGTCCCGATGGGCACTATGTCCTGACTTTC.

To note about this clonotype: A junction boundary mismatches the germline segment, possibly from a read error. The chain has TRBV7-9 and TRBJ2-3; TRBD2 is a possible D gene (7 bases). The CDR3 has 14 residues. Germline V CDR1 and CDR2: SEHNR, FQNEAQ (reference sequence). The CDR3 DNA follows: TGTGCCAGCAGCTTAGTGGGGGGGGGCGATAACGAGCAGTTT. It specifies CASSLVGGGDNEQF.

Details on this clonotype: A read error may account for a junction end that differs from germline. The CDR3 here is CASSLERSPNTQSF. In DNA, the CDR3 is TGTGCCAGCAGCTTAGAGCGAAGTCCCAATACGCAATCTTTT. This chain links TRBV7-3 with TRBJ2-3; unclear D gene. The CDR3 length is 14 residues. The germline gives CDR1 SGHTA, CDR2 FQGTGA.

The rearrangement links TRBV9 to TRBJ2-5, with unresolved D. From germline, CDR1 is SGDLS and CDR2 YYNGEE. The CDR3 totals 15 residues. V lost 7 bases and J lost 10, with 26 bases in between. CDR3 sequence: CASGVARNIQYFQYF. DNA of the CDR3: TGTGCCAGCGGAGTAGCTCGGAACATTCAGTACTTCCAGTACTTC.

DNA for the CDR3: TGTGCCAGCAGCTTTCATCCAGACGCCGACTATGGCTACACCTTC. Translation: CASSFHPDADYGYTF. The chain combines TRBV11-2 with TRBJ1-2; no definite D call. Germline values: CDR1 SGHAT, CDR2 FQNNGV. The CDR3 extends over 15 amino acids. V dropped 3 bases and J dropped 3 bases, with 14 bases sitting between them. The whole variable domain, remainder taken from reference TRBV11-2 and TRBJ1-2, is EAGVAQSPRYKIIEKRQSVAFWCNPISGHATLYWYQQILGQGPKLLIQFQNNGVVDDSQLPKDRFSAERLKGVDSTLKIQPAKLEDSAVYLCASSFHPDADYGYTFGSGTRLTVV.

This clonotype has a single count. V gene TRBV5-4 combines with J gene TRBJ1-2, with D unresolved. Germline CDR1 SGHNT, CDR2 YYREEE (reference sequence). Trimming stripped 2 bases from V and 13 bases from J, with 9 bases between. This CDR3 is 10 amino acids long. CDR3 in amino acids: CASSFTSATF. The CDR3 DNA is TGTGCCAGCAGCTTTACTAGCGCCACCTTC.

On this clonotype itself: This likely comes from a read error, as the CDR3 has no conserved phenylalanine or tryptophan at its end. The gene calls are TRBV7-3 and TRBJ2-3; D tentatively reads TRBD1 or TRBD2 (6 bases each). Germline V CDR1 and CDR2: SGHTA, FQGTGA. The CDR3 covers 13 residues. The germline V and J ends were trimmed by 5 bases and 8 bases, with 14 bases remaining between them. CDR3 protein: CASSDGGTRTQYL. CDR3 DNA: TGTGCCAGCAGCGACGGGGGCACCCGTACGCAGTATCTC.